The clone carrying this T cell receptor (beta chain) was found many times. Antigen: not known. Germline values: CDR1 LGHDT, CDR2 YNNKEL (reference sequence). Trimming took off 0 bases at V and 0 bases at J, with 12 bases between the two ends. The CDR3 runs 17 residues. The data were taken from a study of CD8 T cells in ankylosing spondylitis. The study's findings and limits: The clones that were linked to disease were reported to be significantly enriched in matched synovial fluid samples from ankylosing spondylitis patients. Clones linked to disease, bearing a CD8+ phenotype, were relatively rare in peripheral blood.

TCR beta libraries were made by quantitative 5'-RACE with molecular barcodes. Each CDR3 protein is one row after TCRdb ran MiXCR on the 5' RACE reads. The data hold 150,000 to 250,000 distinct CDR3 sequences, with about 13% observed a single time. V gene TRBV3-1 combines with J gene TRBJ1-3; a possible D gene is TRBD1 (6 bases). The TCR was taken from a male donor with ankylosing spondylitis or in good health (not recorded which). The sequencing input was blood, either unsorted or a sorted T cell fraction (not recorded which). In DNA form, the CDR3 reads TGTGCCAGCAGCCAAGATTACAGGGCCGACTCTGGAAACACCATATATTTT. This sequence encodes CASSQDYRADSGNTIYF.